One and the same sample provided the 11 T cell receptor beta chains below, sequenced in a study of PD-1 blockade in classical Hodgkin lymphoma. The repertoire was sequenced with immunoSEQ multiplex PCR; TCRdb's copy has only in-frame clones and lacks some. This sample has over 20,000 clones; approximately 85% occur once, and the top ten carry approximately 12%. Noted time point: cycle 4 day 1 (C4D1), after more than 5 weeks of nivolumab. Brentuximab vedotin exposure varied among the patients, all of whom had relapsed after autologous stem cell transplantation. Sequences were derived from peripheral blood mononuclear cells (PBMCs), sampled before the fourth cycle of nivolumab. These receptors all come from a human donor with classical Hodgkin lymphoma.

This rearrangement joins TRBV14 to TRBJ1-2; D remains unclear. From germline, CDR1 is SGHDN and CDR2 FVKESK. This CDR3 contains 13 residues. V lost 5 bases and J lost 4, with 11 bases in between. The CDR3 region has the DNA TGTGCCAGCAGCTACGAATTATTCTATGGCTACACCTTC. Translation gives CASSYELFYGYTF. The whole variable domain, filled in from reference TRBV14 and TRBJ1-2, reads EAGVTQFPSHSVIEKGQTVTLRCDPISGHDNLYWYRRVMGKEIKFLLHFVKESKQDESGMPNNRFLAERTGGTYSTLKVQPAELEDSGVYFCASSYELFYGYTFGSGTRLTVV.

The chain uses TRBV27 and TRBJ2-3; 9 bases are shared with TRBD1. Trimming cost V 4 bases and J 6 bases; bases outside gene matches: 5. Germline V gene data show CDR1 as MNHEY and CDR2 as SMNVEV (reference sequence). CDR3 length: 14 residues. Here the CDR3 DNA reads TGTGCCAGCAGTTCTTGGACAGGGGTGGATACGCAGTATTTT. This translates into CASSSWTGVDTQYF.

DNA of the CDR3: TGTGCCAGCAGCGTAGACGCGAGACTAGGAGTGTCGGAGACCCAGTACTTC. Translated, it gives CASSVDARLGVSETQYF. The genes are TRBV7-6 and TRBJ2-5, with a weak D call TRBD2 (6 bases). CDR3 length: 17 residues. The germline V and J ends were trimmed by 5 bases and 5 bases, with 24 bases remaining between them. From germline, CDR1 is SGHVS and CDR2 FNYEAQ. Complete variable domain (other parts from reference TRBV7-6 and TRBJ2-5): GAGVSQSPRYKVTKRGQDVALRCDPISGHVSLYWYRQALGQGPEFLTYFNYEAQQDKSGLPNDRFSAERPEGSISTLTIQRTEQRDSAMYRCASSVDARLGVSETQYFGPGTRLLVL.

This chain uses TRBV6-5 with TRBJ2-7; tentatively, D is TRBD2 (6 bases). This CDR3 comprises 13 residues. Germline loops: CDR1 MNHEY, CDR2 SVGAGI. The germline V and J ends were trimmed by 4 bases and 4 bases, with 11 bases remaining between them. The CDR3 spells CASSSGGPYEQYF. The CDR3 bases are TGTGCCAGCAGTTCCGGGGGTCCATACGAGCAGTACTTC.

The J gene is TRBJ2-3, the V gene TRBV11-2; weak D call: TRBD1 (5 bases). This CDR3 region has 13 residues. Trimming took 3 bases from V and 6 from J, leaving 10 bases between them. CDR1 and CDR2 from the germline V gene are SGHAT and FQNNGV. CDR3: CASSFGAADTQYF. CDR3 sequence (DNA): TGTGCCAGCAGCTTTGGGGCGGCGGATACGCAGTATTTT.

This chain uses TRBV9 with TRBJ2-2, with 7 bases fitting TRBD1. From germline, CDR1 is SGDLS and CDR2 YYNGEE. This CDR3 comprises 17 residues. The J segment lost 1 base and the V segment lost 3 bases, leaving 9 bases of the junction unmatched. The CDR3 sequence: CASSGGLDRENTGELFF. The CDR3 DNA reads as TGTGCCAGCAGCGGGGGCTTAGACAGGGAGAACACCGGGGAGCTGTTTTTT.

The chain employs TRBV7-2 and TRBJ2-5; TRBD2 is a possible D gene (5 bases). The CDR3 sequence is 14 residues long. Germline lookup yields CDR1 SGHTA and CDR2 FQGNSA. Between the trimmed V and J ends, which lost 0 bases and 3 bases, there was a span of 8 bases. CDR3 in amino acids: CASSLASVKETQYF. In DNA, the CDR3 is TGTGCCAGCAGCTTAGCTAGCGTTAAAGAGACCCAGTACTTC.

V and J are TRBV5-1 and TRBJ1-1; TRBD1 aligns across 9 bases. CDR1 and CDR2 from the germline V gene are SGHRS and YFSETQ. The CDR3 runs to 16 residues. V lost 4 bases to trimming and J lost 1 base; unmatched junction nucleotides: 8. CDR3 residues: CASSRVGTGRNTEAFF. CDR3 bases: TGCGCCAGCAGCCGGGTGGGGACAGGGCGGAACACTGAAGCTTTCTTT.

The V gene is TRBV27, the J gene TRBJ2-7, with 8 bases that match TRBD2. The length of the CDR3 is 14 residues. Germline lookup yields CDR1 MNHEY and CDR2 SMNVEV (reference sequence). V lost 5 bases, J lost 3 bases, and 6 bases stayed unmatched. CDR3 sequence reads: CASSRAGGFYEQYF. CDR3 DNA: TGTGCCAGCAGTCGGGCGGGAGGTTTCTACGAGCAGTACTTC.

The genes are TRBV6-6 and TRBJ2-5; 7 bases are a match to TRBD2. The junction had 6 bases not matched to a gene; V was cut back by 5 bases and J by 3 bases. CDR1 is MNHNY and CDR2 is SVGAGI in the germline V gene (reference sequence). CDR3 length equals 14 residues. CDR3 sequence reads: CASSQPGGKETQYF. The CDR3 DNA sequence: TGTGCCAGCAGTCAACCGGGAGGCAAAGAGACCCAGTACTTC.

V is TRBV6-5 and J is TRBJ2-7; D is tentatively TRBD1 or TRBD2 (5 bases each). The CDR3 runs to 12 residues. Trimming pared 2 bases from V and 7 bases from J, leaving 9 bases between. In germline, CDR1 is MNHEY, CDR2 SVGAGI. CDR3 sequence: CASSYGGWEQYF. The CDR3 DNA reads TGTGCCAGCAGTTACGGGGGTTGGGAGCAGTACTTC.